These 17 T cell receptor beta chains share one sample of origin, sequenced in a study of response to subunit inactivated influenza vaccine. TCRdb itself ran the RT-PCR reads through MiXCR, one entry per CDR3 protein. The sample carries about 520,000 distinct CDR3 sequences, 9.5% to 12% recorded once. Sequencing used PBMCs from blood, obtained about 40 days after vaccination. The receptor source for this set is a man aged 50 to 59 who received an inactivated influenza vaccine.

This chain links TRBV5-1 with TRBJ2-7, with 9 bases aligning to TRBD2. The CDR3 length is 15 residues. V was clipped by 2 bases and J by 2 bases; unmatched bases: 5. Germline CDR1 is SGHRS and CDR2 is YFSETQ. The CDR3 coding sequence is TGCGCCAGCAGCTTAGGTAGCGGGAGTGCCTACGAGCAGTACTTC. The encoded protein is CASSLGSGSAYEQYF.

Only a few counts were recorded for this clonotype. The gene calls are TRBV7-9 and TRBJ1-2, with a tentative D call TRBD1 (6 bases). CDR1 is SEHNR, CDR2 FQNEAQ, per germline (reference sequence). The ends were cut back, 1 base at V and 8 bases at J, with 8 bases in the middle. The CDR3 length is 12 residues. CDR3 sequence: CASSLGQGGYTF. Written as DNA, the CDR3 is TGTGCCAGCAGCTTAGGTCAGGGGGGCTACACCTTC.

This clonotype was found many times. The chain uses TRBV20-1 and TRBJ2-1; TRBD2 agrees at 13 bases. CDR1 DFQATT and CDR2 SNEGSKA come from the germline V gene (reference sequence). V shed 2 bases, J shed 10 bases, and the junction held 11 bases outside the gene matches. The CDR3 extends over 16 amino acids. The CDR3 nucleotides read TGCAGTGCTAGACCCCTACTAGCGGGAGGGCTCACAGAGCAGTTCTTC. Translating it yields CSARPLLAGGLTEQFF.

This clonotype occurred many times. The final CDR3 position lacks the conserved phenylalanine or tryptophan, pointing to a likely read error. The limits of the CDR3 on the DNA are not certain, so only TCRdb's listed CDR3 is given. The rearrangement joins TRBV12-3 or TRBV12-4 to TRBJ2-1; whether TRBD2, the table's D call, matches the DNA was not checked. Ends included, the CDR3 has 13 residues. The CDR3 is CASSLGLAGVGEN.

This chain joins TRBV6-2 or TRBV6-3 and TRBJ2-1; D is possibly TRBD1 or TRBD2 (5 bases each). This CDR3 spans 14 amino acids. The germline V gene encodes CDR1 MNHEY and CDR2 SVGEGT. V lost 5 bases and J 9 bases, leaving 17 bases between the germline ends. The CDR3 nucleotides read TGTGCCAGCAGTACCCCGGGACCTGATCGTGAGCAGTTCTTC. This translates into CASSTPGPDREQFF.

The chain carries TRBV5-1 and TRBJ2-3; 9 bases agree with TRBD2. Germline-derived CDR1 and CDR2 are SGHRS and YFSETQ. The CDR3 is 16 amino acids. V lost 1 base to trimming and J lost 7 bases; unmatched junction nucleotides: 10. The CDR3 protein is CASSLQAGGFGNTQYF. The CDR3 region has the DNA TGCGCCAGCAGCTTGCAAGCGGGAGGTTTCGGGAATACGCAGTATTTT.

This clonotype was seen many times. The limits of the CDR3 on the DNA are not certain, so only TCRdb's listed CDR3 is given. The chain recombines TRBV6-5 with TRBJ1-2. Germline V gives CDR1 MNHEY, CDR2 SVGAGI. The CDR3 spans 13 amino acids, including both terminal residues. This chain's CDR3 is CASSSSTGGGYTF.

Only a few counts were recorded for this clonotype. The chain links TRBV12-3 or TRBV12-4 to TRBJ2-1; D is perhaps TRBD2 (6 bases). This CDR3 is built from 13 residues. Trimming stripped 7 bases from V and 8 bases from J, with 15 bases between. CDR3 residues: CASTRGSSYEQFF. The CDR3 DNA reads as TGTGCCAGCACCCGGGGGAGTTCGTATGAGCAGTTCTTC.

V usage is TRBV27 and J usage is TRBJ2-7, with D possibly matching TRBD2 (6 bases). This CDR3 spans 13 amino acids. Per the germline V gene, CDR1 is MNHEY and CDR2 is SMNVEV (reference sequence). V was clipped by 5 bases and J by 9 bases, with 17 bases between them. Written as DNA, the CDR3 is TGTGCCAGCAGTCGAACCGGGACTCTGGCGCAGTACTTC. Translated, it gives CASSRTGTLAQYF.

Only a few counts were recorded for this clonotype. V and J are TRBV25-1 and TRBJ2-7; 12 positions match TRBD1. J was trimmed by 5 bases and V by 5 bases; bases with no gene match: 10. Germline values: CDR1 MGHDK, CDR2 SYGVNS. The CDR3 length is 16 residues. CDR3 sequence (DNA): TGTGCCAGCAGTACAAGAGCGGGACAGGGGGCTAACGAGCAGTACTTC. This sequence encodes CASSTRAGQGANEQYF.

The chain links TRBV4-1 to TRBJ2-5; 8 positions match TRBD1. Losses at the gene ends were 2 bases for V and 1 base for J; bases not matched to a gene: 0. Germline V gene sequence: CDR1 MGHRA, CDR2 YSYEKL. The CDR3 extends over 14 amino acids. The CDR3 is CASSQQGAQETQYF. Written as DNA, the CDR3 is TGCGCCAGCAGCCAACAGGGGGCCCAAGAGACCCAGTACTTC.

The J gene is TRBJ2-1, the V gene TRBV15, with 9 nucleotides matching TRBD2. V dropped 0 bases and J dropped 10; count of bases not matched to a gene: 13. CDR3 size: 17 residues. CDR1 is LNHNV and CDR2 is YYDKDF in the germline V gene (reference sequence). The DNA for the CDR3 is TGTGCCACCAGCAGAGATCTGAGTCTAGCGGGAATAAGGGAGCAGTTCTTC. Translating gives CATSRDLSLAGIREQFF.

There are many counts of this clonotype. V is TRBV6-2 or TRBV6-3 and J is TRBJ2-5; D not resolved. CDR3 size: 13 residues. Germline V CDR1 and CDR2: MNHEY, SVGEGT. Trimming cost V 4 bases and J 0 bases, with 6 bases left between them. CDR3 loop: CASSSRNQETQYF. The CDR3 DNA sequence: TGTGCCAGCAGTTCACGGAACCAAGAGACCCAGTACTTC.

On this clonotype itself: Given a much more abundant clone one base away, this may be a read error. The chain recombines TRBV9 with TRBJ2-7; D uncertain. The V gene's germline CDR1 is SGDLS and CDR2 YYNGEE. The CDR3 is 14 amino acids. The CDR3 bases are TGTGCCAGCAGGGTAGCTAACGGATACTACGAGCAGTACTTC. Translation: CASRVANGYYEQYF.

This clonotype was counted between two and nine times. The chain joins TRBV15 to TRBJ2-5; D gene uncertain. Trimming shortened V by 0 bases and J by 7 bases, and 6 bases separated the two germline ends. Germline V gene lookup returns CDR1 LNHNV and CDR2 YYDKDF (reference sequence). The CDR3 totals 12 residues. The CDR3 reads CATSRDGLTQYF. For the CDR3, the DNA is TGTGCCACCAGCAGAGATGGGCTGACCCAGTACTTC.

This clonotype came up many times. The rearrangement joins TRBV5-1 to TRBJ1-6, with no clear D. The germline V gene has CDR1 SGHRS and CDR2 YFSETQ. The CDR3 is made up of 14 amino acids. Trimming cost V 0 bases and J 7 bases, with 8 bases left between them. In DNA, the CDR3 is TGCGCCAGCAGCTTGGCGTCAGAAAATTCACCCCTCCACTTT. This encodes CASSLASENSPLHF.

The chain links TRBV3-1 to TRBJ2-7; TRBD2 matches at 16 bases. Looked up from germline, CDR1 is LGHDT and CDR2 is YNNKEL (reference sequence). The CDR3 runs to 15 residues. Unmatched junction bases numbered 7, after V lost 9 bases and J lost 5 bases. In DNA, the CDR3 is TGTGCCAGTTCCGGGACTAGCGGGAGGGAGAACGAGCAGTACTTC. Translated, it gives CASSGTSGRENEQYF.